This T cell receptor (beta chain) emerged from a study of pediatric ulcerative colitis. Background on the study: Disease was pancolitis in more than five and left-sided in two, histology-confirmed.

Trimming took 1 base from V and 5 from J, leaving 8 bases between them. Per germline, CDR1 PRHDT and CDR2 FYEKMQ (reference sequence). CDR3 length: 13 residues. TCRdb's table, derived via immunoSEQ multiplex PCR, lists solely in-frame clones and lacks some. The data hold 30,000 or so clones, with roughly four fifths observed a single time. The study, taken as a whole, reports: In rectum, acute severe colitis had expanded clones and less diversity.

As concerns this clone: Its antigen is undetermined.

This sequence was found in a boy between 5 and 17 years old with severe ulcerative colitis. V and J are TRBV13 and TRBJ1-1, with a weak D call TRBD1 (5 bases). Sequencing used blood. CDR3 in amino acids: CASSLAGRTEAFF. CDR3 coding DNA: TGTGCCAGCAGCTTAGCAGGGAGGACTGAAGCTTTCTTT.